This passage covers 17 T cell receptor beta chains from one sample sequenced in a study of identical twins. TCRdb reprocessed the 5' RACE reads with MiXCR, giving one entry per CDR3 protein. Counted here are some 260,000 distinct CDR3 sequences, over 12% occurring once; the ten biggest clones make up 8.8%. The sample taken for sequencing was memory (CD45RO+) T cells sorted from blood. These receptors were obtained from a woman under 30 in good health.

This clonotype came up a few times. V and J are TRBV7-3 and TRBJ2-7, with 8 bases aligning to TRBD1. Germline V gene lookup returns CDR1 SGHTA and CDR2 FQGTGA. J gave up 6 bases and V 5 bases, and 12 bases lay outside the gene matches. The CDR3 spans 15 residues. In DNA form, the CDR3 reads TGTGCCAGCAGCCCCCGGACGACAGGGGCAGGCGAGCAGTACTTC. It yields the protein CASSPRTTGAGEQYF.

This clonotype has a handful of counts. J is TRBJ2-5 and V is TRBV19, with D possibly being TRBD1 (6 bases). Germline V lookup: CDR1 LNHDA, CDR2 SQIVND (reference sequence). The CDR3 consists of 14 residues. Trimming took off 3 bases at V and 0 bases at J, with 8 bases between the two ends. CDR3 nucleotides: TGTGCCAGTAGTATTAGGGACAACCAAGAGACCCAGTACTTC. As protein: CASSIRDNQETQYF. Full variable domain (outside the CDR3, taken from reference TRBV19 and TRBJ2-5): DGGITQSPKYLFRKEGQNVTLSCEQNLNHDAMYWYRQDPGQGLRLIYYSQIVNDFQKGDIAEGYSVSREKKESFPLTVTSAQKNPTAFYLCASSIRDNQETQYFGPGTRLLVL.

The chain employs TRBV20-1 and TRBJ1-1; possibly TRBD1 for D (6 bases). V shed 5 bases and J shed 3 bases, with 13 bases lying between them. This CDR3 has 13 amino acids. Germline V gives CDR1 DFQATT, CDR2 SNEGSKA (reference sequence). CDR3 in amino acids: CSAVQGGDTEAFF. In DNA, the CDR3 is TGCAGTGCTGTACAGGGTGGGGACACTGAAGCTTTCTTT.

The chain couples TRBV12-3 or TRBV12-4 to TRBJ2-1, with 12 positions matching TRBD2. The CDR3 has 16 residues. V lost 3 bases and J lost 9; bases outside the gene matches: 9. The DNA for the CDR3 is TGTGCCAGCAGTTTTCGCTCTAGCGGGAGGGCCACTGAGCAGTTCTTC. Residues: CASSFRSSGRATEQFF.

This chain links TRBV7-9 with TRBJ2-3; no clear D gene. Trimming cost V 5 bases and J 0 bases, with 6 bases left between them. The germline V gene has CDR1 SEHNR and CDR2 FQNEAQ (reference sequence). CDR3 length: 13 residues. The CDR3: CASSRASTDTQYF. CDR3 in DNA: TGTGCCAGCAGCCGCGCTAGCACAGATACGCAGTATTTT.

This clonotype was observed once. This chain links TRBV5-1 with TRBJ1-1; 10 bases map to TRBD1. The CDR3 extends over 16 amino acids. Germline values: CDR1 SGHRS, CDR2 YFSETQ. The junction had 4 bases not matched to a gene; V was cut back by 0 bases and J by 2 bases. The CDR3 bases are TGCGCCAGCAGCTTGGATAGACAGGGGGCAAACACTGAAGCTTTCTTT. Translated, it gives CASSLDRQGANTEAFF.

The chain is built from TRBV29-1 and TRBJ2-1; TRBD2 matches 7 bases. V lost 7 bases to trimming and J lost 7 bases; unmatched junction nucleotides: 7. Germline V gene sequence: CDR1 SQVTM, CDR2 ANQGSEA. This CDR3 contains 12 residues. CDR3 in DNA: TGCAGCGAGAGGACTAGAAAAAATGAGCAGTTCTTC. This codes for CSERTRKNEQFF.

V and J are TRBV7-9 and TRBJ1-1, with D unresolved. Germline V gene lookup returns CDR1 SEHNR and CDR2 FQNEAQ (reference sequence). The CDR3 length is 13 residues. V lost 7 bases, J lost 1 base, and 10 bases lay in between. The CDR3 region has the DNA TGTGCCAGCACCACTTTTCGGAACACTGAAGCTTTCTTT. Residues: CASTTFRNTEAFF.

The genes are TRBV10-3 and TRBJ1-1; 10 nucleotides line up with TRBD1. Germline V lookup: CDR1 ENHRY, CDR2 SYGVKD. The CDR3 totals 15 residues. Trimming took 10 bases from V and 1 from J; bases not matched to a gene: 9. CDR3 residues: CASRDRGLRNTEAFF. The CDR3 nucleotides read TGTGCCAGCCGGGACAGGGGACTCAGGAACACTGAAGCTTTCTTT.

The chain employs TRBV27 and TRBJ2-7; D not resolved. The CDR3 extends over 15 amino acids. V was cut by 6 bases and J by 2 bases, with 17 bases left in between. From germline, CDR1 is MNHEY and CDR2 SMNVEV (reference sequence). The CDR3 DNA sequence: TGTGCCAGCAGCATAAGGACCGGGCCAACCTACGAGCAGTACTTC. It yields the protein CASSIRTGPTYEQYF.

This clonotype has ten or more counts. The CDR3 loop reads CASSPPGGYEQYF. DNA of the CDR3: TGTGCCAGCTCACCACCGGGGGGTTACGAGCAGTACTTC. V usage is TRBV18 and J usage is TRBJ2-7; D may be TRBD2 (6 bases). V was clipped by 0 bases and J by 4 bases, with 7 bases between them. The CDR3 totals 13 residues. Germline assignment: CDR1 KGHSH and CDR2 LQKENI.

The sample holds many counts of this clonotype. The chain links TRBV27 to TRBJ1-1, with D unclear. This CDR3 contains 14 residues. V lost 5 bases, J lost 4 bases, and 14 bases lay in between. Germline V gene lookup returns CDR1 MNHEY and CDR2 SMNVEV (reference sequence). DNA of the CDR3: TGTGCCAGCAGTGCCCCTGGCCTGGGCACTGAAGCTTTCTTT. This translates into CASSAPGLGTEAFF.

The rearrangement joins TRBV25-1 to TRBJ1-5, with D possibly matching TRBD1 (5 bases). V shed 5 bases and J shed 4 bases, with 9 bases lying between them. Germline V gene data show CDR1 as MGHDK and CDR2 as SYGVNS. The CDR3 length is 13 residues. CDR3 nucleotides: TGTGCCAGCAGTCCGGGGGAAAATCAGCCCCAGCATTTT. It encodes CASSPGENQPQHF.

This clonotype turned up a few times. V gene TRBV12-3 or TRBV12-4 combines with J gene TRBJ1-3; D is ambiguous. CDR3 length equals 14 residues. V was cut by 6 bases and J by 3 bases, with 12 bases left in between. The CDR3 DNA reads TGTGCCAGCAGAAGAGGGATCGGTGGAAACACCATATATTTT. Protein product: CASRRGIGGNTIYF.

This clonotype was recorded a few times. The chain combines TRBV7-3 with TRBJ1-1, with D tentatively TRBD1 (6 bases). The germline CDR1 and CDR2 sequences are SGHTA and FQGTGA. The CDR3 extends over 13 amino acids. V lost 5 bases and J 1 base, leaving 8 bases between the germline ends. This chain's CDR3 is CASSKDRNTEAFF. DNA of the CDR3: TGTGCCAGCAGCAAGGACAGGAACACTGAAGCTTTCTTT.

The chain uses TRBV15 and TRBJ2-3; D gene uncertain. Trimming took off 0 bases at V and 7 bases at J, with 8 bases between the two ends. The CDR3 extends over 13 amino acids. Germline V CDR1 and CDR2: LNHNV, YYDKDF (reference sequence). Here the CDR3 reads CATSRDPQNTQYF. The CDR3 DNA sequence: TGTGCCACCAGCAGAGATCCCCAAAATACGCAGTATTTT.

This clonotype has just a few counts. The chain couples TRBV2 to TRBJ2-7; the match to TRBD1 covers 9 bases. Germline V lookup: CDR1 SNHLY, CDR2 FYNNEI. Unmatched junction bases numbered 4, after V lost 5 bases and J lost 2 bases. The CDR3 is 14 residues long. CDR3: CASSSQGAAYEQYF. CDR3 coding DNA: TGTGCCAGCAGTTCACAGGGGGCAGCCTACGAGCAGTACTTC.